The 20 T cell receptor beta chains reported below all come from one sample, sequenced in a study of post-analysis software for immune sequencing data. Notes on the study in general: TRBV segments more frequent in patients than in controls numbered about 5 and included TRBV5-6, TRBV5-1 and TRBV20-1.

The antigens of these receptors remain unknown. Unique molecular identifiers featured in each of the TCR beta cDNA libraries. TCRdb itself ran the PCR reads through MiXCR, one entry per CDR3 protein. The profile shows about 770,000 distinct CDR3 sequences, 40% to 55% of them singletons. The sample was blood. Source of these receptors: a girl under 18 with multiple sclerosis.

This clonotype was seen ten or more times. The chain combines TRBV4-2 with TRBJ2-5; D may be TRBD2 (6 bases). The CDR3 contains 14 residues. CDR1 is LGHNA, CDR2 YNFKEQ, per germline. V was cut by 4 bases and J by 5 bases, with 14 bases left in between. CDR3 sequence reads: CASSRDQSGETQYF. The DNA for the CDR3 is TGTGCCAGCAGCCGCGACCAGAGCGGGGAGACCCAGTACTTC.

V is TRBV9 and J is TRBJ1-2; tentative D call: TRBD1 (5 bases). The V gene's germline CDR1 is SGDLS and CDR2 YYNGEE. V was clipped by 5 bases and J by 8 bases, with 13 bases between them. The CDR3 consists of 12 residues. The CDR3 DNA reads as TGTGCCAGCAGGGGGGACGCCAACGGCTACACCTTC. Encoded protein: CASRGDANGYTF. Full variable domain (remainder filled in from reference TRBV9 and TRBJ1-2): DSGVTQTPKHLITATGQRVTLRCSPRSGDLSVYWYQQSLDQGLQFLIQYYNGEERAKGNILERFSAQQFPDLHSELNLSSLELGDSALYFCASRGDANGYTFGSGTRLTVV.

V and J are TRBV2 and TRBJ2-6; D remains ambiguous. The germline V gene has CDR1 SNHLY and CDR2 FYNNEI. Trimming took off 6 bases at V and 2 bases at J, with 17 bases between the two ends. This CDR3 spans 17 amino acids. CDR3 loop: CASRLQSVTAGANVLTF. The DNA of the CDR3 is TGTGCCAGCAGGCTACAGTCGGTGACGGCTGGGGCCAACGTCCTGACTTTC.

The chain recombines TRBV20-1 with TRBJ2-7; 13 positions match TRBD2. Germline V lookup: CDR1 DFQATT, CDR2 SNEGSKA (reference sequence). CDR3 size: 16 residues. Trimming removed 6 bases from V and 2 bases from J; junction bases left unmatched: 10. CDR3 DNA sequence: TGCAGTGCCACTGGACTAGCGGGAGATAGACCCTACGAGCAGTACTTC. Translated, it gives CSATGLAGDRPYEQYF.

CDR3 sequence reads: CASSVGANPETQYF. CDR3 sequence (DNA): TGTGCCAGCAGCGTAGGTGCGAACCCGGAGACCCAGTACTTC. This chain links TRBV9 with TRBJ2-5; D is unclear. The CDR3 extends over 14 amino acids. CDR1 and CDR2 from the germline V gene are SGDLS and YYNGEE. V shed 0 bases and J shed 5 bases, with 11 bases lying between them. Supplemented by reference TRBV9 and TRBJ2-5, the full variable domain reads DSGVTQTPKHLITATGQRVTLRCSPRSGDLSVYWYQQSLDQGLQFLIQYYNGEERAKGNILERFSAQQFPDLHSELNLSSLELGDSALYFCASSVGANPETQYFGPGTRLLVL.

The J gene is TRBJ2-7, the V gene TRBV27; the match to TRBD1 covers 7 bases. J gave up 5 bases and V 3 bases, and 7 bases lay outside the gene matches. The germline V gene has CDR1 MNHEY and CDR2 SMNVEV (reference sequence). CDR3 length: 14 amino acids. The CDR3 region is CASSLIAGGHEQYF. The CDR3 nucleotides read TGTGCCAGCAGTTTGATCGCAGGGGGTCACGAGCAGTACTTC.

The V call is TRBV20-1, the J call TRBJ2-1; TRBD2 aligns across 10 bases. The CDR3 is 15 residues long. CDR1 and CDR2 (germline): DFQATT, SNEGSKA (reference sequence). V dropped 6 bases and J dropped 3; count of bases not matched to a gene: 8. CDR3 in amino acids: CSASLAGRNYNEQFF. The CDR3 DNA sequence: TGCAGTGCATCACTAGCGGGACGGAACTACAATGAGCAGTTCTTC.

The chain links TRBV10-3 to TRBJ1-1; D gene uncertain. With 3 bases removed from V and 5 bases from J, the gap between germline ends came to 4 bases. CDR1 ENHRY and CDR2 SYGVKD come from the germline V gene. The CDR3 runs 11 residues. This CDR3 is CAISDRTEAFF. DNA for the CDR3: TGTGCCATCAGTGACCGGACTGAAGCTTTCTTT.

The rearrangement links TRBV12-5 to TRBJ1-2, with 8 bases identical to TRBD1. The CDR3 sequence is 18 residues long. V was clipped by 0 bases and J by 0 bases; unmatched bases: 9. CDR1 LGHNT and CDR2 FRNRAP come from the germline V gene. The CDR3 loop reads CASGLVQGGLGANYGYTF. CDR3 DNA: TGTGCTAGTGGTTTGGTACAGGGGGGCTTAGGAGCTAACTATGGCTACACCTTC.

About this clonotype itself: This likely comes from a read error, as the CDR3 has no conserved phenylalanine or tryptophan at its end. CDR3 sequence (DNA): TGTGCCAGCTCACCACCGGCGGCAGTTTACGAGCAGTACTGC. This codes for CASSPPAAVYEQYC. This chain uses TRBV18 with TRBJ2-7; no clear D. The CDR3 totals 14 residues. V dropped 0 bases and J dropped 4 bases, with 10 bases sitting between them. From germline, CDR1 is KGHSH and CDR2 LQKENI.

As regards this clonotype: One end of the junction varies from germline; a read error may be responsible. The chain recombines TRBV12-3 or TRBV12-4 with TRBJ2-3; the match to TRBD2 covers 10 bases. The CDR3 sequence is 16 residues long. The CDR3 sequence: CASSYLAGASTDAQYF. The CDR3 coding sequence is TGTGCCAGCAGTTATCTAGCGGGAGCCAGCACAGATGCGCAGTATTTT.

This chain connects TRBV7-2 to TRBJ2-7; D gene unclear. The V and J ends lost 1 base and 6 bases respectively, with 10 bases between them. The CDR3 spans 13 residues. Per germline, CDR1 SGHTA and CDR2 FQGNSA. The CDR3 protein is CASSLGGVSEQYF. The CDR3 DNA follows: TGTGCCAGCAGCTTAGGTGGGGTAAGCGAGCAGTACTTC. Full variable domain (missing parts from reference TRBV7-2 and TRBJ2-7): GAGVSQSPSNKVTEKGKDVELRCDPISGHTALYWYRQSLGQGLEFLIYFQGNSAPDKSGLPSDRFSAERTGGSVSTLTIQRTQQEDSAVYLCASSLGGVSEQYFGPGTRLTVT.

The J gene is TRBJ1-4, the V gene TRBV4-2; no definite D call. Trimming took 0 bases from V and 0 from J, leaving 14 bases between them. The CDR3 has 18 residues. Germline assignment: CDR1 LGHNA and CDR2 YNFKEQ. This CDR3 is CASSQDFNTRTTNEKLFF. The CDR3 DNA follows: TGTGCCAGCAGCCAAGATTTCAACACACGCACAACTAATGAAAAACTGTTTTTT.

In this sample, this clonotype turned up a few times. The chain links TRBV5-6 to TRBJ1-1, with D possibly TRBD1 on 6 matching bases. The germline V gene has CDR1 SGHDT and CDR2 YYEEEE. Trimming stripped 4 bases from V and 7 bases from J, with 20 bases between. This CDR3 contains 15 residues. The CDR3 sequence: CASSNPPGDPYEAFF. CDR3 sequence (DNA): TGTGCCAGCAGCAACCCCCCAGGGGACCCCTATGAAGCTTTCTTT.

V is TRBV9 and J is TRBJ1-2, with D tentatively TRBD1 (6 bases). V lost 0 bases and J lost 3, with 12 bases in between. This CDR3 region has 15 residues. Germline CDR1 reads SGDLS; CDR2 reads YYNGEE. DNA of the CDR3: TGTGCCAGCAGCGTAGGCGAAAGGGGGGACTATGGCTACACCTTC. Encoded protein: CASSVGERGDYGYTF.

V and J are TRBV20-1 and TRBJ1-6; TRBD1 matches 9 bases. After removal of 3 bases from V and 7 bases from J, the junction contained 4 bases not matched to a gene. In germline, CDR1 is DFQATT, CDR2 SNEGSKA (reference sequence). The CDR3 covers 14 residues. DNA of the CDR3: TGCAGTGCTAGGGCGGGGACAGGGAATTCACCCCTCCACTTT. This sequence encodes CSARAGTGNSPLHF.

In its sample, this clonotype was seen a few times. The chain is built from TRBV9 and TRBJ1-1; 7 nucleotides match TRBD1. V lost 2 bases, J lost 3 bases, and 1 base stayed unmatched. This CDR3 is built from 13 residues. The germline CDR1 and CDR2 sequences are SGDLS and YYNGEE. The CDR3 DNA follows: TGTGCCAGCAGCGTCCAGGGGGACACTGAAGCTTTCTTT. Its protein product is CASSVQGDTEAFF. The entire variable domain, with the rest obtained from reference TRBV9 and TRBJ1-1, is as follows: DSGVTQTPKHLITATGQRVTLRCSPRSGDLSVYWYQQSLDQGLQFLIQYYNGEERAKGNILERFSAQQFPDLHSELNLSSLELGDSALYFCASSVQGDTEAFFGQGTRLTVV.

CDR3: CASSPVNGRDEQFF. DNA for the CDR3: TGTGCCAGCTCCCCCGTAAATGGTAGGGATGAGCAGTTCTTC. The chain joins TRBV18 to TRBJ2-1; D is unresolved. V lost 6 bases and J lost 8, with 17 bases in between. The CDR3 is made up of 14 amino acids. The germline CDR1 and CDR2 sequences are KGHSH and LQKENI.

The chain uses TRBV20-1 and TRBJ2-1, with a possible D match to TRBD2 (7 bases). CDR1 and CDR2 (germline): DFQATT, SNEGSKA (reference sequence). The CDR3 covers 17 residues. Between the trimmed V and J ends, which lost 4 bases and 0 bases, there was a span of 19 bases. The CDR3 spells CSATALGGGSSYNEQFF. CDR3 DNA sequence: TGCAGTGCTACTGCCCTAGGGGGGGGTAGCTCCTACAATGAGCAGTTCTTC.

This chain uses TRBV27 with TRBJ1-2, with TRBD1 matching over 10 bases. After removal of 8 bases from V and 1 base from J, the junction contained 1 base not matched to a gene. This CDR3 has 13 amino acids. CDR1 is MNHEY, CDR2 SMNVEV, per germline (reference sequence). As DNA, the CDR3 is TGTGCCAGCGGGACAGGGGTTAACTATGGCTACACCTTC. Translation gives CASGTGVNYGYTF.